This T cell receptor beta chain was found in a study of T cells after yellow fever vaccination. Study-level background: The SMART-Seq v4 Ultra Low Input method served to prepare the low-cell-number fractions. The study's findings and limits: Relatively few clonotypes were ones that appeared in both CD4 and CD8 compartments. The booster response re-showed most primary clones: over 95% CD4, about 89% CD8.

The CDR3 has 15 amino acids. Per germline, CDR1 SGHAT and CDR2 FQNNGV. V lost 5 bases, J lost 0 bases, and 11 bases lay in between. In regard to this clonotype: Antigen: not known.

TCRdb re-called the 5' RACE reads with MiXCR, one entry per CDR3 protein. Of around 340,000 distinct CDR3 sequences in the sample, 8.7% are singletons; the top ten hold 18%. The receptor's source is a man aged 18-30 years who received the YFV17D yellow fever vaccine. The sequencing used PBMCs, collected on the day of the first yellow fever vaccination. The chain couples TRBV11-2 to TRBJ1-3; D not certain. The CDR3 DNA reads as TGTGCCAGCAGCCCTGTTACAGACTCTGGAAACACCATATATTTT. It yields the protein CASSPVTDSGNTIYF. Using reference TRBV11-2 and TRBJ1-3 for the parts outside the CDR3, the full variable domain is EAGVAQSPRYKIIEKRQSVAFWCNPISGHATLYWYQQILGQGPKLLIQFQNNGVVDDSQLPKDRFSAERLKGVDSTLKIQPAKLEDSAVYLCASSPVTDSGNTIYFGEGSWLTVV.